A single TCR beta chain is shown here with its context. Its target is unknown. This specimen belongs to a study of shared clonotypes between healthy human individuals. Findings and caveats of the study: The generation probabilities recorded for non-shared clonotypes fell below those of clonotypes shared by all four donors.

Execution of the assay was at deep level. Genomic DNA belonging to each subset was distributed in equal measure over several immunoSEQ plates. Method: immunoSEQ multiplex PCR; TCRdb's copy keeps in-frame clones and lacks some. The sample holds around 700,000 clones; 72% are singletons and the top ten take approximately 1.8%. This CDR3 has 10 residues. Trimming stripped 3 bases from V and 9 bases from J, with 3 bases between. The germline V gene has CDR1 MDHEN and CDR2 SYDVKM. This chain uses TRBV28 with TRBJ2-1; D not certain. The sequence was obtained from a woman in her 30s in good health. What was sequenced was memory CD4+ T cells sorted from blood. This sample's subset: CD45RA-negative fraction. CDR3 residues: CASSFSEQFF. DNA of the CDR3: TGTGCCAGCAGTTTCAGTGAGCAGTTCTTC.